This T cell receptor beta chain comes out of a study of blood T cell repertoires in COVID-19. Study in general: Acute and convalescent COVID-19 specimens originated in the United States, Italy and Spain.

The V gene's germline CDR1 is MNHEY and CDR2 SVGEGT. The CDR3 is made up of 17 amino acids. Losses at the gene ends were 0 bases for V and 8 bases for J; bases not matched to a gene: 14. The method was immunoSEQ multiplex PCR; TCRdb's version includes in-frame clones alone and lacks a portion of them. This sample yields under 250,000 clones, of which about 82% are seen a single time; roughly an eighth belongs to the top ten. The specimen sequenced was peripheral blood. This TCR came from a man at least 80 years old with acute or convalescent COVID-19. The chain couples TRBV6-2 or TRBV6-3 to TRBJ1-2; 8 positions match TRBD1. The CDR3 region has the DNA TGTGCCAGCAGTTACTCTCAAGTATTGCGGACAGGGCACGGCTACACCTTC. It yields the protein CASSYSQVLRTGHGYTF.